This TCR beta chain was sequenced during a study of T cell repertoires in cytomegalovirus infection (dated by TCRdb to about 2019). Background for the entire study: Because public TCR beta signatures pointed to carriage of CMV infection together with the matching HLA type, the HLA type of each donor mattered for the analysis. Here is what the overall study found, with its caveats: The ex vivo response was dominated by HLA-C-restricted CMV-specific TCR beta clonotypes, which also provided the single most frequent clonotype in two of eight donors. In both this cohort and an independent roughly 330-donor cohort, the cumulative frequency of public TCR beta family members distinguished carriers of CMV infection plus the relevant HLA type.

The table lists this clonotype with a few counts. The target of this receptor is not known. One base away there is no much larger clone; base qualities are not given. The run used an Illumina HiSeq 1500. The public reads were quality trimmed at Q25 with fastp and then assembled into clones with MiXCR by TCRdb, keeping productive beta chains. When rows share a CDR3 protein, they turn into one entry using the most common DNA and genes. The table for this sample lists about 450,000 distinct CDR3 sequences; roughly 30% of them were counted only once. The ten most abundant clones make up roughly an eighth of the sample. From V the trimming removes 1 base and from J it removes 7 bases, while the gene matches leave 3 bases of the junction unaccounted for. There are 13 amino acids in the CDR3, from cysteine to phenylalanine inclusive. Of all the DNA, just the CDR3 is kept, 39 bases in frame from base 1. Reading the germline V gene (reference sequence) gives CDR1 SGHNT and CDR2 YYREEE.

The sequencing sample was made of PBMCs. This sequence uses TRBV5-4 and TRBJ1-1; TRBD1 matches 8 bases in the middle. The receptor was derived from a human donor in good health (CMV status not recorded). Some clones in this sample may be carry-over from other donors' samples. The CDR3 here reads CASSLRTGNEAFF. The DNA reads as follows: TGTGCCAGCAGCTTGAGGACAGGGAATGAAGCTTTCTTT.